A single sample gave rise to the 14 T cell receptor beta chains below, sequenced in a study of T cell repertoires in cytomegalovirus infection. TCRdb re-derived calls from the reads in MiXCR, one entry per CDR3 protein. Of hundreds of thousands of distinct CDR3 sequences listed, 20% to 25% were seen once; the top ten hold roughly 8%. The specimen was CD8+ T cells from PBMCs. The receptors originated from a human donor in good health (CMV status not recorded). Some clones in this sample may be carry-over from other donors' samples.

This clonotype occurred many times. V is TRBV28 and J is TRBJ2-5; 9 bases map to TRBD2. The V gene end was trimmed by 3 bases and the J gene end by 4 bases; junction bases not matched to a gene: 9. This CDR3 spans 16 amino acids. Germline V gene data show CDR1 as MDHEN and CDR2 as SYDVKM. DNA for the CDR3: TGTGCCAGCAGTTTCGTAGCGGGGGCCGGGGGAGAGACCCAGTACTTC. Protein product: CASSFVAGAGGETQYF.

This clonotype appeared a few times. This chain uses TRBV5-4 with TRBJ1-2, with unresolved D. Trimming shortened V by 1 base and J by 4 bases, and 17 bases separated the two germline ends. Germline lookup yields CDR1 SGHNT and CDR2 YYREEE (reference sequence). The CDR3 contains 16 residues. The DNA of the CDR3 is TGTGCCAGCAGCTTGTGGTCTCTGGGGAAAGGCTATGGCTACACCTTC. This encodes CASSLWSLGKGYGYTF.

The CDR3 DNA reads as TGCAGTGCTAGCGGGGGGTGGGCAGATACGCAGTATTTT. It yields the protein CSASGGWADTQYF. The chain uses TRBV20-1 and TRBJ2-3, with 7 bases that match TRBD2. Germline CDR1 DFQATT, CDR2 SNEGSKA (reference sequence). The CDR3 runs 13 residues. After removal of 3 bases from V and 4 bases from J, the junction contained 4 bases not matched to a gene.

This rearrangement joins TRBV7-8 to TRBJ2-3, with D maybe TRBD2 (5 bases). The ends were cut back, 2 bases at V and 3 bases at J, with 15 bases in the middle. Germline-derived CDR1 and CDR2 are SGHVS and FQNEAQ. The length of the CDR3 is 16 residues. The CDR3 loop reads CASSLPPGIGTDTQYF. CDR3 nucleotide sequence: TGTGCCAGCAGCTTACCTCCGGGAATCGGTACAGATACGCAGTATTTT.

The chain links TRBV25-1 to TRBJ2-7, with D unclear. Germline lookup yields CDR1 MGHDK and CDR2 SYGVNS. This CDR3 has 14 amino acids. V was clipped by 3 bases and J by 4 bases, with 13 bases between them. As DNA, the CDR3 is TGTGCCAGCAGTGATCGTGCGGCCGTTTACGAGCAGTACTTC. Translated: CASSDRAAVYEQYF.

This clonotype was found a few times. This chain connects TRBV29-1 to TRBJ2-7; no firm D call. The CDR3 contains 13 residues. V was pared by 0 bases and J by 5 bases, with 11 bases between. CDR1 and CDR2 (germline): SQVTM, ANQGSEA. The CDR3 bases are TGCAGCGTTGAAGATTTCGAAAGAGACGAGCAGTACTTC. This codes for CSVEDFERDEQYF.

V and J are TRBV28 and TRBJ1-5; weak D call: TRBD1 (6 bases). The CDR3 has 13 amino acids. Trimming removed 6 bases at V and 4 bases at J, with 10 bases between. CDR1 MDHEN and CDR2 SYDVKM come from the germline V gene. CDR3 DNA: TGTGCCAGCAGCTCGGACAGAAATCAGCCCCAGCATTTT. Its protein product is CASSSDRNQPQHF.

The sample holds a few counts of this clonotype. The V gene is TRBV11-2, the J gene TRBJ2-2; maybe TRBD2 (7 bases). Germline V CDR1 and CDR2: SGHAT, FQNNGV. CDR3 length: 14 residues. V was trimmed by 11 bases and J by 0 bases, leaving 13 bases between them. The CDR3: CAEPGGTNTGELFF. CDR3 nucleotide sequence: TGTGCCGAACCGGGGGGCACGAACACCGGGGAGCTGTTTTTT.

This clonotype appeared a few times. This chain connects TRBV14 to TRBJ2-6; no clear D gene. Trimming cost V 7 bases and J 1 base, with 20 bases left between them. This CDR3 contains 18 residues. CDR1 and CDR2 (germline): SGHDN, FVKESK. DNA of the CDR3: TGTGCCAGCAACCGTGGAGAGGTTCTTATATCTGGGGCCAACGTCCTGACTTTC. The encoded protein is CASNRGEVLISGANVLTF.

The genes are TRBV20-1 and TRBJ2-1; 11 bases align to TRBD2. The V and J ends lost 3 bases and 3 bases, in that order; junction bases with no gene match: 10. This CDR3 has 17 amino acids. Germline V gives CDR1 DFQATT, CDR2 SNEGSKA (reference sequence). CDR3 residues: CSASSLAGGRDYNEQFF. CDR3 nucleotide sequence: TGCAGTGCTAGTAGCTTAGCGGGGGGGCGAGACTACAATGAGCAGTTCTTC.

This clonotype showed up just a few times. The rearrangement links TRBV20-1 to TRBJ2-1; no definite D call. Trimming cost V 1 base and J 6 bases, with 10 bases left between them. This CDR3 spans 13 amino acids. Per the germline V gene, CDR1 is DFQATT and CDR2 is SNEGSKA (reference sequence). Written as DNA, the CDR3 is TGCAGTGCTAGAGTTCTAGGTAGCAATGAGCAGTTCTTC. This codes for CSARVLGSNEQFF.

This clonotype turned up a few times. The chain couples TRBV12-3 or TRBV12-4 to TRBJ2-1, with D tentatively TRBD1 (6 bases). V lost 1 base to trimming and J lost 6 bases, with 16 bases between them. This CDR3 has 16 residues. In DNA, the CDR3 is TGTGCCAGCAGTTTAGTGGGGGACACCCGGGGCAATGAGCAGTTCTTC. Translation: CASSLVGDTRGNEQFF.

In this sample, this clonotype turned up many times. CDR3 nucleotides: TGTGCCAGCAGCTTGGATAGCGGCTATGGCTACACCTTC. Its protein product is CASSLDSGYGYTF. The V call is TRBV7-6, the J call TRBJ1-2, with D uncertain. The V gene's germline CDR1 is SGHVS and CDR2 FNYEAQ. The CDR3 loop spans 13 amino acids. Trimming took off 3 bases at V and 4 bases at J, with 9 bases between the two ends.

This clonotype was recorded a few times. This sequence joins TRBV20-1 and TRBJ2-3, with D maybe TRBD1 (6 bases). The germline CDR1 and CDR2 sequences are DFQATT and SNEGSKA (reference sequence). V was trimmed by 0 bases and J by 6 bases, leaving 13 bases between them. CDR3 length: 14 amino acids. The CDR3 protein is CSARDGSRGDTQYF. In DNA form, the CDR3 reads TGCAGTGCTAGAGATGGGTCGAGGGGGGATACGCAGTATTTT.